Each of the 7 T cell receptor beta chains below was sequenced from the same sample in a study of neoadjuvant anti-PD-1 for oral cavity cancer. Profiling relied on immunoSEQ multiplex PCR, and the TCRdb table lists in-frame clones only, not all of them. The data contain around 7,500 clones, 62% of them singletons. Time point given: after neoadjuvant nivolumab, at surgical resection. The sample consisted of PBMCs, taken after nivolumab (anti-PD-1) treatment. The receptors here all came from a person between 40 and 79 years old with oral cavity squamous cell carcinoma.

There are a few counts of this clone. The V and J genes are TRBV4-3 and TRBJ1-6; 8 bases align to TRBD1. The CDR3 runs 16 residues. Germline assignment: CDR1 LGHNA and CDR2 YSLEER. The junction had 12 bases not matched to a gene; V was cut back by 5 bases and J by 9 bases. The CDR3 DNA reads TGCGCCAGCAGCGCCAGACAGGGGTTTAGGGGTTCACCCCTCCACTTT. This translates into CASSARQGFRGSPLHF.

V and J are TRBV5-1 and TRBJ1-1, with D perhaps TRBD1 (5 bases). CDR1 is SGHRS and CDR2 is YFSETQ in the germline V gene. The CDR3 covers 14 residues. V shed 2 bases and J shed 6 bases, with 14 bases lying between them. The CDR3 is CASSLSGTGAEAFF. The CDR3 region has the DNA TGCGCCAGCAGCTTATCGGGGACTGGCGCTGAAGCTTTCTTT.

This clone rates as medium-sized. V is TRBV2 and J is TRBJ2-3; D is unclear. The CDR3 loop spans 16 amino acids. Trimming shortened V by 2 bases and J by 2 bases, and 14 bases separated the two germline ends. The germline V gene has CDR1 SNHLY and CDR2 FYNNEI. The CDR3 region is CASSERANLLTDTQYF. CDR3 nucleotides: TGTGCCAGCAGTGAAAGGGCCAACTTGCTCACAGATACGCAGTATTTT. The entire variable domain, with the rest obtained from reference TRBV2 and TRBJ2-3, is as follows: EPEVTQTPSHQVTQMGQEVILRCVPISNHLYFYWYRQILGQKVEFLVSFYNNEISEKSEIFDDQFSVERPDGSNFTLKIRSTKLEDSAMYFCASSERANLLTDTQYFGPGTRLTVL.

This clone was observed a handful of times. V gene TRBV4-2 combines with J gene TRBJ1-2; 7 nucleotides align to TRBD1. CDR1 and CDR2 from the germline V gene are LGHNA and YNFKEQ. The length of the CDR3 is 15 residues. The V and J ends lost 0 bases and 4 bases, in that order; junction bases with no gene match: 5. CDR3 in amino acids: CASSQDSGTAYGYTF. In nucleotides, the CDR3 is TGTGCCAGCAGCCAAGATTCCGGGACAGCCTATGGCTACACCTTC.

The chain has TRBV2 and TRBJ2-2; D uncertain. The V and J ends lost 4 bases and 1 base respectively, with 7 bases between them. CDR1 and CDR2 from the germline V gene are SNHLY and FYNNEI. This CDR3 region has 14 residues. This CDR3 is CASSATRNTGELFF. In DNA form, the CDR3 reads TGTGCCAGCAGTGCGACACGGAACACCGGGGAGCTGTTTTTT. The complete variable domain, with remaining parts taken from reference TRBV2 and TRBJ2-2, reads EPEVTQTPSHQVTQMGQEVILRCVPISNHLYFYWYRQILGQKVEFLVSFYNNEISEKSEIFDDQFSVERPDGSNFTLKIRSTKLEDSAMYFCASSATRNTGELFFGEGSRLTVL.

This clone appeared a few times. This rearrangement joins TRBV19 to TRBJ2-1, with D possibly being TRBD1 or TRBD2 (5 bases each). Trimming cost V 10 bases and J 6 bases, with 16 bases left between them. The CDR3 is 13 residues long. Germline CDR1 and CDR2: LNHDA and SQIVND (reference sequence). The CDR3 reads CATRRGASNEQFF. The DNA of the CDR3 is TGTGCCACCAGACGGGGCGCAAGCAATGAGCAGTTCTTC.

The J gene is TRBJ2-2, the V gene TRBV11-1, with TRBD2 matching 7 bases. V lost 0 bases, J lost 5 bases, and 0 bases stayed unmatched. The CDR3 covers 14 residues. Germline V lookup: CDR1 SGHAT, CDR2 FQDESV (reference sequence). The CDR3 sequence: CASSLAGGTGELFF. The CDR3 nucleotides are TGTGCCAGCAGCTTAGCGGGGGGGACCGGGGAGCTGTTTTTT.